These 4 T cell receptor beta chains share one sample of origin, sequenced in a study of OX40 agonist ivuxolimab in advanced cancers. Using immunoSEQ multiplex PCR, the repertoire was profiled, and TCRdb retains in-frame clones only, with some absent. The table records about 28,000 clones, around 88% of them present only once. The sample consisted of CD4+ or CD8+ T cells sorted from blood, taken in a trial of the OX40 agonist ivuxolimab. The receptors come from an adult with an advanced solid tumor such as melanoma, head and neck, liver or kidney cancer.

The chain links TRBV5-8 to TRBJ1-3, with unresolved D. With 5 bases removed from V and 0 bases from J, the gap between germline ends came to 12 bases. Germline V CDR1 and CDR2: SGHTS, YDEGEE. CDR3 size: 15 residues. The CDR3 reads CASSHTATSGNTIYF. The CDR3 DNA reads TGTGCCAGCAGTCATACAGCCACCTCTGGAAACACCATATATTTT. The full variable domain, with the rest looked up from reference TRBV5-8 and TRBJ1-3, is EAGVTQSPTHLIKTRGQQATLRCSPISGHTSVYWYQQALGLGLQFLLWYDEGEERNRGNFPPRFSGRQFPNYSSELNVNALELEDSALYLCASSHTATSGNTIYFGEGSWLTVV.

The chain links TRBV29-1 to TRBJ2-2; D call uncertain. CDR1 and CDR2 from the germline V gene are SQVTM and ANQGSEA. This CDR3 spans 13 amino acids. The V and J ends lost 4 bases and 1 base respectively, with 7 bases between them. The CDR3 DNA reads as TGCAGCGTTGGGACGGGGAACACCGGGGAGCTGTTTTTT. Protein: CSVGTGNTGELFF.

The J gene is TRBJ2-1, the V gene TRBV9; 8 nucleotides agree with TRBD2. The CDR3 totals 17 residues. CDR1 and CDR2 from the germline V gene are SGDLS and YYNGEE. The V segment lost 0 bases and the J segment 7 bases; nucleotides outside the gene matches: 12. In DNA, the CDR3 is TGTGCCAGCAGCGTAGAAGGTCGGGTAGCGGGACATAATGAGCAGTTCTTC. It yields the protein CASSVEGRVAGHNEQFF.

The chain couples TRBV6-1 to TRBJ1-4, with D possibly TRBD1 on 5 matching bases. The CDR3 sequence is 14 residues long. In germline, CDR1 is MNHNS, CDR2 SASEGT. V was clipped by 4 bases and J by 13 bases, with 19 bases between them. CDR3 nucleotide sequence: TGTGCCAGCAGTGCCCCCTTCTGGGGCAAGGGACTGTTTTTT. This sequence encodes CASSAPFWGKGLFF.